Following are 20 T cell receptor beta chains from one sample sequenced in a study of identical twins. TCRdb re-analysed the 5' RACE reads in MiXCR, keeping a single row per CDR3 protein. The table shows about 190,000 distinct CDR3 sequences, with 15% occurring only once. A further study also used this sample, focusing on T cells expressing NK-cell markers.

The sequencing input was CD8+ T cells sorted from blood. The receptors shown here come from a woman aged 18-29 years in good health.

In its sample, this clonotype was seen a few times. The gene calls are TRBV14 and TRBJ2-1; D may be TRBD1 or TRBD2 (6 bases each). CDR1 SGHDN and CDR2 FVKESK come from the germline V gene. The CDR3 has 13 residues. V was shortened by 1 base and J by 9 bases, with 10 bases between the two germline ends. The CDR3 protein is CASSQVGGSEQFF. The CDR3 DNA reads as TGTGCCAGCAGCCAAGTAGGGGGGAGTGAGCAGTTCTTC.

In this sample, this clonotype turned up a few times. This chain connects TRBV27 to TRBJ1-5; D call uncertain. This CDR3 region has 15 residues. Germline loops: CDR1 MNHEY, CDR2 SMNVEV (reference sequence). V was shortened by 1 base and J by 4 bases, with 11 bases between the two germline ends. The DNA for the CDR3 is TGTGCCAGCAGTTTATATCCCCGCCCGAATCAGCCCCAGCATTTT. This translates into CASSLYPRPNQPQHF.

The chain recombines TRBV4-2 with TRBJ1-2; D remains unclear. CDR1 is LGHNA and CDR2 is YNFKEQ in the germline V gene. Trimming took off 5 bases at V and 4 bases at J, with 17 bases between the two ends. The CDR3 is 15 residues long. As DNA, the CDR3 is TGTGCCAGCAGCAGCCCCGGGAGGCGGGTCTATGGCTACACCTTC. As protein: CASSSPGRRVYGYTF.

This clonotype showed up just a few times. The rearrangement uses TRBV7-9 and TRBJ2-3; D uncertain. CDR1 is SEHNR, CDR2 FQNEAQ, per germline (reference sequence). This CDR3 has 15 amino acids. Trimming removed 7 bases at V and 1 base at J, with 15 bases between. The CDR3: CASTRPPSGTDTQYF. CDR3 bases: TGTGCCAGCACCAGACCCCCCAGCGGCACAGATACGCAGTATTTT.

This clonotype appeared a few times. This chain links TRBV3-1 with TRBJ2-1; 8 bases agree with TRBD2. The CDR3 spans 15 residues. The germline CDR1 and CDR2 sequences are LGHDT and YNNKEL (reference sequence). The J segment lost 4 bases and the V segment lost 2 bases, leaving 4 bases of the junction unmatched. This CDR3 reads CASSQRGGTYNEQFF. In DNA, the CDR3 is TGTGCCAGCAGCCAACGGGGGGGTACTTACAATGAGCAGTTCTTC.

The chain couples TRBV5-6 to TRBJ1-1; D not certain. CDR3 length: 12 residues. From germline, CDR1 is SGHDT and CDR2 YYEEEE. Trimming shortened V by 4 bases and J by 1 base, and 5 bases separated the two germline ends. Here the CDR3 DNA reads TGTGCCAGCAGCCTTCAGAACACTGAAGCTTTCTTT. Its translation is CASSLQNTEAFF.

This sequence joins TRBV20-1 and TRBJ2-1; TRBD2 matches at 8 bases. This CDR3 is built from 13 residues. CDR1 and CDR2 from the germline V gene are DFQATT and SNEGSKA (reference sequence). The J segment lost 7 bases and the V segment lost 5 bases, leaving 7 bases of the junction unmatched. The CDR3 sequence: CSAAPGLGNEQFF. The CDR3, as DNA: TGCAGTGCTGCCCCGGGACTAGGAAATGAGCAGTTCTTC.

This clonotype turned up a few times. This chain joins TRBV25-1 and TRBJ2-1; unclear D gene. Between the trimmed V and J ends, which lost 2 bases and 0 bases, there was a span of 14 bases. The germline gives CDR1 MGHDK, CDR2 SYGVNS. There are 17 residues in the CDR3. The CDR3 nucleotides read TGTGCCAGCAGTGAAGCGGTAACCAGATTCTCCTACAATGAGCAGTTCTTC. Protein product: CASSEAVTRFSYNEQFF.

V and J are TRBV15 and TRBJ2-5; tentative D call: TRBD1 (6 bases). The germline V gene encodes CDR1 LNHNV and CDR2 YYDKDF (reference sequence). The CDR3 length is 15 residues. V lost 3 bases and J 5 bases, leaving 16 bases between the germline ends. CDR3 in amino acids: CATSSPIQGRETQYF. The CDR3 nucleotides are TGTGCCACCAGCAGCCCGATACAGGGTAGGGAGACCCAGTACTTC.

The chain uses TRBV13 and TRBJ2-7; 10 bases line up with TRBD2. The V gene's germline CDR1 is PRHDT and CDR2 FYEKMQ (reference sequence). The CDR3 is made up of 15 amino acids. V was pared by 5 bases and J by 1 base, with 5 bases of the junction left unmatched. CDR3 amino acids: CASSKRTSGSYEQYF. CDR3 nucleotide sequence: TGTGCCAGCAGCAAGCGGACTAGCGGTTCCTACGAGCAGTACTTC.

The CDR3 reads CASSLDASPTEQYF. In DNA form, the CDR3 reads TGTGCCAGCAGCTTGGATGCTAGCCCGACCGAGCAGTACTTC. This chain links TRBV5-5 with TRBJ2-7; possibly TRBD2 for D (5 bases). This CDR3 spans 14 amino acids. Trimming took 0 bases from V and 6 from J, leaving 13 bases between them. The germline CDR1 and CDR2 sequences are SGHKS and YYEKEE (reference sequence). Filled out from reference TRBV5-5 and TRBJ2-7, the complete variable domain reads DAGVTQSPTHLIKTRGQQVTLRCSPISGHKSVSWYQQVLGQGPQFIFQYYEKEERGRGNFPDRFSARQFPNYSSELNVNALLLGDSALYLCASSLDASPTEQYFGPGTRLTVT.

This clonotype has more than one count but fewer than ten. The chain carries TRBV5-6 and TRBJ1-6; no clear D gene. V was trimmed by 3 bases and J by 9 bases, leaving 7 bases between them. CDR3 length: 12 amino acids. Germline CDR1 SGHDT, CDR2 YYEEEE. DNA of the CDR3: TGTGCCAGCAGCTCTGTACCTTCACCCCTCCACTTT. Translation gives CASSSVPSPLHF. Looking up the rest from reference TRBV5-6 and TRBJ1-6 gives the full variable domain: DAGVTQSPTHLIKTRGQQVTLRCSPKSGHDTVSWYQQALGQGPQFIFQYYEEEERQRGNFPDRFSGHQFPNYSSELNVNALLLGDSALYLCASSSVPSPLHFGNGTRLTVT.

This clonotype was counted between two and nine times. This chain joins TRBV13 and TRBJ2-1; 7 nucleotides line up with TRBD2. Germline assignment: CDR1 PRHDT and CDR2 FYEKMQ (reference sequence). The CDR3 consists of 16 residues. V gave up 5 bases and J gave up 1 base; unmatched junction bases: 8. Here the CDR3 DNA reads TGTGCCAGCAGCCCTTCCCCTAGCGGATCCTACAATGAGCAGTTCTTC. Protein product: CASSPSPSGSYNEQFF.

This clonotype turned up a few times. The chain is built from TRBV3-1 and TRBJ2-1; possibly TRBD2 for D (6 bases). CDR1 LGHDT and CDR2 YNNKEL come from the germline V gene (reference sequence). V was trimmed by 4 bases and J by 1 base, leaving 14 bases between them. There are 16 residues in the CDR3. The CDR3 DNA reads TGTGCCAGCAGCCCACCCACCGGGACTTCCTACAATGAGCAGTTCTTC. Protein: CASSPPTGTSYNEQFF.

Regarding this clonotype: At one of its ends the junction is not consistent with the germline gene, which may arise from a read error. The V call is TRBV7-9, the J call TRBJ2-7; D unclear. Germline CDR1 reads SEHNR; CDR2 reads FQNEAQ (reference sequence). This CDR3 contains 14 residues. The CDR3 reads CASRLGSSSYEQYF. Written as DNA, the CDR3 is TGTGCCAGCAGGTTAGGATCGAGCTCCTACGAGCAGTACTTC.

This clonotype was picked up a small number of times. The chain combines TRBV9 with TRBJ2-1; weak D call: TRBD2 (6 bases). Germline V gene lookup returns CDR1 SGDLS and CDR2 YYNGEE. V was shortened by 0 bases and J by 0 bases, with 7 bases between the two germline ends. CDR3 size: 15 residues. CDR3: CASSVVGSSYNEQFF. The DNA for the CDR3 is TGTGCCAGCAGCGTAGTCGGGAGCTCCTACAATGAGCAGTTCTTC.

This clonotype was detected a few times. The gene calls are TRBV25-1 and TRBJ2-7, with unresolved D. Germline CDR1 and CDR2: MGHDK and SYGVNS. The V end was cut by 4 bases, the J end by 2 bases, with 9 bases between. CDR3 length equals 13 residues. The CDR3 here is CASSALPTYEQYF. The CDR3 region has the DNA TGTGCCAGCAGTGCCCTCCCGACCTACGAGCAGTACTTC.

The rearrangement joins TRBV29-1 to TRBJ2-7, with D possibly being TRBD1 (5 bases). This CDR3 contains 11 residues. Germline loops: CDR1 SQVTM, CDR2 ANQGSEA. V was shortened by 3 bases and J by 2 bases, with 5 bases between the two germline ends. The CDR3 region has the DNA TGCAGCGTTGAGACAGCCTACGAGCAGTACTTC. It is translated as CSVETAYEQYF.

The chain has TRBV6-5 and TRBJ1-1; D uncertain. This CDR3 is 14 amino acids long. The V gene lost 0 bases and the J gene lost 0 bases, with 5 bases spanning the gap. The germline gives CDR1 MNHEY, CDR2 SVGAGI. The CDR3 here is CASSYSSMNTEAFF. The CDR3 DNA is TGTGCCAGCAGTTACTCTAGTATGAACACTGAAGCTTTCTTT.

The chain joins TRBV15 to TRBJ1-1; no reliable D call. The germline gives CDR1 LNHNV, CDR2 YYDKDF (reference sequence). V was clipped by 3 bases and J by 1 base, with 6 bases between them. The CDR3 loop spans 13 amino acids. CDR3 bases: TGTGCCACCAGCAGGGTAGCGAACACTGAAGCTTTCTTT. Protein sequence: CATSRVANTEAFF.